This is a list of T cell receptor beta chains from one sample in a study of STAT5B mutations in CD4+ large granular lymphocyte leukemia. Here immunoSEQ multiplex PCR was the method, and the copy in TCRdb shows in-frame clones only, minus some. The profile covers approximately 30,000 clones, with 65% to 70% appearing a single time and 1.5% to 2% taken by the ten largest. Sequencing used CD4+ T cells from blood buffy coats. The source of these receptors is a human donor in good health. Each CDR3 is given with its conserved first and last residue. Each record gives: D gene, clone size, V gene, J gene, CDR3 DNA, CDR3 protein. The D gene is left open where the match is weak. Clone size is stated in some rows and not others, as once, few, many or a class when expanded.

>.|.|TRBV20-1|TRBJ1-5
TGCAGTGCTAACGGCTATCAGCCCCAGCATTTT
CSANGYQPQHF
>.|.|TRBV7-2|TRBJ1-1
TGTGCCAGCAGCTTTAGGGTTGGTCCGGCTGAAGCTTTCTTT
CASSFRVGPAEAFF
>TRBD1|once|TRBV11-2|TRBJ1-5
TGTGCCAGCAGCCCACTACCGGACAGGGCTGGCAATCAGCCCCAGCATTTT
CASSPLPDRAGNQPQHF
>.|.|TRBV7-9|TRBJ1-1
TGTGCCAGCAGCACCGGGGGCTTGGGGAACACTGAAGCTTTCTTT
CASSTGGLGNTEAFF
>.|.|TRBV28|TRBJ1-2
TGTGCCAGCAGTTCAACCGGGACACATAACTATGGCTACACCTTC
CASSSTGTHNYGYTF
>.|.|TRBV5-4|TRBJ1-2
TGTGCCAGCAGCTTGATCCCAGAGGGTGCTAACTATGGCTACACCTTC
CASSLIPEGANYGYTF
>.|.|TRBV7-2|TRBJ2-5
TGTGCCAGCAGCGCGGGGGACAGGACGGAGACCCAGTACTTC
CASSAGDRTETQYF
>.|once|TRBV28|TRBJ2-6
TGTGCCAGCAGAGAAAGGGCAGGGGCCAACGTCCTGACTTTC
CASRERAGANVLTF
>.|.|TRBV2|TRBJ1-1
TGTGCCAGCAGCCGGGACACCGGATACACTGAAGCTTTCTTT
CASSRDTGYTEAFF
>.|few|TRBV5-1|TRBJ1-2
TGCGCCAGCAGCTCGGACGGGAACTATGGCTACACCTTC
CASSSDGNYGYTF
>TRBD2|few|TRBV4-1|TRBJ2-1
TGCGCCAGCACCCGTGGACTAGCGGGCCTATCCTACAATGAGCAGTTCTTC
CASTRGLAGLSYNEQFF
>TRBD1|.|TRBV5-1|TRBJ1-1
TGCGCCAGCAGCCGAAACAGGGGCGGCACTGAAGCTTTCTTT
CASSRNRGGTEAFF
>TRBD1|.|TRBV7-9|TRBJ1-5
TGTGCCGCGGGACAGGGGAGTCAGCCCCAGCATTTT
CAAGQGSQPQHF
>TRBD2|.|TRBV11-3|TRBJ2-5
TGTGCCAGCAGCTCCGCCTTGACTAGCATAGAGACCCAGTACTTC
CASSSALTSIETQYF
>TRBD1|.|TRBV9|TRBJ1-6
TGTGCCAGCAGTCTAGACAGGGATAATTCACCCCTCCACTTT
CASSLDRDNSPLHF
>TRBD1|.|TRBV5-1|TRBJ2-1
TGCGCCAGCAGCCTCATGGACAGGGCGGTAATCAATGAGCAGTTCTTC
CASSLMDRAVINEQFF
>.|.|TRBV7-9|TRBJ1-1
TGTGCCAGCAGCTACCGGCAGGTGGATTGGGCTTTCTTT
CASSYRQVDWAFF
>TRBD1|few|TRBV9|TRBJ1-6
TGTGCCAGCAATCGTGGGACAGGGGTTTCACCCCTCCACTTT
CASNRGTGVSPLHF
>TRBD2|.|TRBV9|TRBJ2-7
TGTGCCAGCAGCGCCGGGACTAGCGGTGCCTACGAGCAGTACTTC
CASSAGTSGAYEQYF
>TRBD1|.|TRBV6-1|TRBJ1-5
TGTGCCAGCAGCTCTCAAGACAGGGTGAATCAGCCCCAGCATTTT
CASSSQDRVNQPQHF
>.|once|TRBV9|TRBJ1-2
TGTGCCAGCAGCGGTCGGGTCCTGGGCGGCTACACCTTC
CASSGRVLGGYTF
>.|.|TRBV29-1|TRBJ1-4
TGCAGCGTTGGGGTTTCTCGGGAAAAACTGTTTTTT
CSVGVSREKLFF
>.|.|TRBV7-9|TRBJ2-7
TGTGCCAGCAGCTTAGGGACAACGCCAACCTACGAGCAGTACTTC
CASSLGTTPTYEQYF
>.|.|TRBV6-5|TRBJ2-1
TGTGCCAGCTCTGACCCGGGGGCCCTACAGCATGAGCAGTTCTTC
CASSDPGALQHEQFF
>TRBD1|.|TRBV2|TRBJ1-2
TGTGCCAGCAGTGGGGTCAGGGGGAAGGATGGCTACACCTTC
CASSGVRGKDGYTF
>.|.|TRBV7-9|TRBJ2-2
TGTGCCAGCAGCCCCCAGGGTGGGGAGCTGTTTTTT
CASSPQGGELFF
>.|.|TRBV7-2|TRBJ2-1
TGTGCCAGCAGCTTGACCCGAAATGAGCAGTTCTTC
CASSLTRNEQFF
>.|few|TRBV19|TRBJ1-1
TGTGCCAGTAGTATCGAAGGTGGTCTCCCCAACACTGAAGCTTTCTTT
CASSIEGGLPNTEAFF
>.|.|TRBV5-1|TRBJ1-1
TGCGCCAGCAGCTCGCTTAGGGGGACGAACACTGAAGCTTTCTTT
CASSSLRGTNTEAFF
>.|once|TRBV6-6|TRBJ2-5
TGTGCCAGCGGTCAGGGTGTTTTCCAAGAGACCCAGTACTTC
CASGQGVFQETQYF
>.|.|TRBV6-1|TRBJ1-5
TGTGCCAGCAGTGAACGGGAAAATCAGCCCCAGCATTTT
CASSERENQPQHF
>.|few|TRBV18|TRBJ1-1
TGTGCCAGCTCACCGCTGACAGGCGTGAACACTGAAGCTTTCTTT
CASSPLTGVNTEAFF
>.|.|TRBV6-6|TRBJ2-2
TGTGCCAGCAGTTCCCAACCCCGGACGATCGGGGAGCTGTTTTTT
CASSSQPRTIGELFF
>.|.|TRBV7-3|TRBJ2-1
TGTGCCAGCAGCTTAACGGGGCCTGGACTGGGCTACAATGAGCAGTTCTTC
CASSLTGPGLGYNEQFF
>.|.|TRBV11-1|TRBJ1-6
TGTGCCAGCAGCCTTAACTTAGGGGCAGGGGCGTATAATTCACCCCTCCACTTT
CASSLNLGAGAYNSPLHF
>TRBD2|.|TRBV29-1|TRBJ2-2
TGCAGCGTTGAAACCCTAGCGGGGAGGACCGGGGAGCTGTTTTTT
CSVETLAGRTGELFF
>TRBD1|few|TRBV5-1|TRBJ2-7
TGCGCCAGCAGCTTGGGTCTGGGGGACAGTCCCTACGAGCAGTACTTC
CASSLGLGDSPYEQYF
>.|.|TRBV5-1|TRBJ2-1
TGCGCCAGCAGCTTGGTAATTGGCAGGGGCTCCTACAATGAGCAGTTCTTC
CASSLVIGRGSYNEQFF
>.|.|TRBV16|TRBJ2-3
TGTGCCAGCAGCCAATCCCAGGGGTTAAGCACAGATACGCAGTATTTT
CASSQSQGLSTDTQYF
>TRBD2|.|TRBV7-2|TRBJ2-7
TGTGCCAGCAGCTTCCATCTAGCGGGGGCCAATGAGCAGTACTTC
CASSFHLAGANEQYF
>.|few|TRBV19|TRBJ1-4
TGTGCCAGTAGTCCCCCGGGCCCCAAGAAAGAAAAACTGTTTTTT
CASSPPGPKKEKLFF
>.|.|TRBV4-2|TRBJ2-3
TGTGCCAGCAGCCCCAGGCTCGGGGCCACAGATACGCAGTATTTT
CASSPRLGATDTQYF
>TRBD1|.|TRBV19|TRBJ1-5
TGTGCCAGTAGCTACGCCGGACAGGGGGCGCGGCAGCCCCAGCATTTT
CASSYAGQGARQPQHF
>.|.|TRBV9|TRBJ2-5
TGTGCCAGCAGCGTAGTGGGTTTCCAGGGCCAAGAGACCCAGTACTTC
CASSVVGFQGQETQYF
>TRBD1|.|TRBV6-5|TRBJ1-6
TGTGCCAGCAGTTACGAGACAGGGTCACCCCTCCACTTT
CASSYETGSPLHF
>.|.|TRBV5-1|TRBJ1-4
TGCGCCAGCAACGAAGGACCAACTAATGAAAAACTGTTTTTT
CASNEGPTNEKLFF
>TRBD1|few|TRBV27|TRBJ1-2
TGTGCCAGCAGTTTTAGGACAGGGGGTCACTATGGCTACACCTTC
CASSFRTGGHYGYTF
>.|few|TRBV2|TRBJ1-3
TGTGCCAGCAGGGAAGAGGCCGCCGCCTCTGGAAACACCATATATTTT
CASREEAAASGNTIYF
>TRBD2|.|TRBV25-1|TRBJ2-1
TGTGCCAGCAGTCTTCTTACTAGCGGGGGGGATCATGAGCAGTTCTTC
CASSLLTSGGDHEQFF
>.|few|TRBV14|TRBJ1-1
TGTGCCAGCAGCCAACAAGGTACTAACACTGAAGCTTTCTTT
CASSQQGTNTEAFF
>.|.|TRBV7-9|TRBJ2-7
TGTGCCAGCAGCCGGTGGGGCCTCTTTGATGAGCAGTACTTC
CASSRWGLFDEQYF
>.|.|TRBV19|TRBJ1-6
TGTGCCAGTAGAGAGGGGAATTCACCCCTCCACTTT
CASREGNSPLHF
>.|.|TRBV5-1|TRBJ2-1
TGCGCCAGCAGCTTCGACGGTCGGGAATACAATGAGCAGTTCTTC
CASSFDGREYNEQFF
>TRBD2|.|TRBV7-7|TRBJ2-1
TGTGCTAGCAGCCAAAGCCTAGCGGGGGGCTCCTACAATGAGCAGTTCTTC
CASSQSLAGGSYNEQFF
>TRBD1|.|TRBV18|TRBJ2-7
TGTGCCAGCTCAAGAACGACAGGGCTCCACGAGCAGTACTTC
CASSRTTGLHEQYF
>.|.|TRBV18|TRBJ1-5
TGTGCCAGCTCACCGGGCAGGGGCGGCAATCAGCCCCAGCATTTT
CASSPGRGGNQPQHF
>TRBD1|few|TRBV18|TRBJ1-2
TGTGCCAGCTCCCCCGGGACAGGGGGGTATGGCTACACCTTC
CASSPGTGGYGYTF